This TCR beta chain was sequenced during a study of blood T cell repertoires in COVID-19 (dated by TCRdb to about 2020). Looking at the study overall: Collaborator samples came from the United States, Italy and Spain and covered acute and convalescent phases of COVID-19. The material from the prospective study consisted of cDNA or gDNA derived from T cells, B-cell-depleted T cells, or PBMCs. Subjects who had been exposed to COVID-19, were actively infected with it, or had recovered from it provided the deeply sampled blood TCRbeta repertoires that made up the dataset. The repertoires were made available in a free public database intended to serve as a resource for research on the immune response to SARS-CoV-2. The samples were drawn from two sources: the first 160 participants of the ongoing ImmuneRACE study, and 950 to 1,500 subjects contributed by 6 global collaborators. The sample metadata nearly always contained a de-identified subject ID, COVID-19 status, age in years and sex. Where HLA class I and class II types were available, the types were taken from metadata supplied by the sample provider, not from assay-based typing.

TCRbeta CDR3 regions were amplified from genomic DNA using the immunoSEQ Assay, a bias-controlled multiplex PCR. In the original analysis: The number of nucleated cells in each sample was estimated from the amplification of reference gene primers within the assay. To quantify the absolute abundance of each unique TCRbeta CDR3 rearrangement, sequence reads were collapsed and filtered. For each sample, productive Simpson clonality was calculated by taking the square root of Simpson's diversity index across productive rearrangements. The table was pulled from immuneACCESS by TCRdb, which kept in-frame rearrangements only. Such tables lose some clones; where checked, under half of the loss comes from unresolved V genes, and the rest has no known cause. The V and J calls and the clone size are those of that table, but D and trimming were determined from the DNA. The sample profile shows over 50,000 clones; 86% of them were found once. The ten largest make up over 9.5% of the sample.

What the work shows at the level of the full study, not this receptor alone: The amount of clinical and demographic metadata varied by source and participant and was provided uncurated.

V gives up 5 bases and J gives up 5 bases, and the segment between their germline ends measures 13 bases. The germline V gene supplies CDR1 SGHNT and CDR2 YENEEA. From the cysteine through the phenylalanine, the CDR3 covers 14 amino acids. The read is trimmed to its CDR3 DNA, 42 bases read in frame from base 1. The collaborating institutions used their own protocols to collect whole blood in K2EDTA tubes. For TCRbeta analysis, collaborators shipped samples as frozen whole blood, isolated PBMCs, or DNA extracted from either of those sample types. About this clone itself: The antigen it recognizes is unknown. Base-call qualities are not available, and no considerably larger clone is one nucleotide away.

The clonotype originates from a man between 65 and 79 years old with active COVID-19. The chain links TRBV11-3 with TRBJ2-1; perhaps TRBD2 is the D gene, with 6 bases matching. Material: peripheral blood. The CDR3 region has the sequence CASSTSPLNNEQFF. The DNA sequence is as follows: TGTGCCAGCAGCACTAGCCCCCTTAACAATGAGCAGTTCTTC.